The subject of this entry is one T cell receptor (beta chain). This table comes from immunoSEQ multiplex PCR, and its TCRdb copy is limited to in-frame clones, with some not included. The table has approximately 250,000 clones, 65% to 90% seen once. This specimen comes from a study of blood T cell repertoires in COVID-19. Turning to the study itself: The origin of the acute and convalescent COVID-19 samples was the United States, Italy and Spain. The analysed material was cDNA or gDNA that came from T cells, B-cell-depleted T cells, or PBMCs.

V dropped 3 bases and J dropped 4; count of bases not matched to a gene: 4. The CDR3 has 14 residues. The V gene's germline CDR1 is LGHNA and CDR2 YSLEER. The TCR sequence derives from a woman aged 40 to 49 who had recovered from COVID-19. V is TRBV4-3 and J is TRBJ1-2; TRBD1 aligns across 8 bases. Sequenced: peripheral blood. The CDR3 coding sequence is TGCGCCAGCAGCCAGGACAGGGTCACCTATGGCTACACCTTC. This sequence encodes CASSQDRVTYGYTF.